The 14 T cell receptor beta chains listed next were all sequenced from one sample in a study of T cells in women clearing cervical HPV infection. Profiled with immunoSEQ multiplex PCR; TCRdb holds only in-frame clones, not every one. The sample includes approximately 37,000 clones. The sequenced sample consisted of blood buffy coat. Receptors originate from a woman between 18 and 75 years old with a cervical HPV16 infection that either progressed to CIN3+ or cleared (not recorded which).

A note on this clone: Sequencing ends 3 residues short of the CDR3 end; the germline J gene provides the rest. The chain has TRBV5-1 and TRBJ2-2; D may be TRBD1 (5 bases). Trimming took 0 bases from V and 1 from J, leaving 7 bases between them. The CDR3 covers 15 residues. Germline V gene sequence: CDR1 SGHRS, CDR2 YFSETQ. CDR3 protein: CASSLGQLNTGELFF. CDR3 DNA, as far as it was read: TGCGCCAGCAGCTTGGGACAGCTGAACACCGGGGAG.

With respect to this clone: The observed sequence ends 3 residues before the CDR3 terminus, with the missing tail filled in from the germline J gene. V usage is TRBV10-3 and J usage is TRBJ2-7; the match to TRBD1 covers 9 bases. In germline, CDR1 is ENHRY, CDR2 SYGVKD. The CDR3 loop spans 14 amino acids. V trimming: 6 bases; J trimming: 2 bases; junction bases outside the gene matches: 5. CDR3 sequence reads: CAISGDREPYEQYF. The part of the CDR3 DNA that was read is TGTGCCATCAGCGGGGACAGGGAACCCTACGAG.

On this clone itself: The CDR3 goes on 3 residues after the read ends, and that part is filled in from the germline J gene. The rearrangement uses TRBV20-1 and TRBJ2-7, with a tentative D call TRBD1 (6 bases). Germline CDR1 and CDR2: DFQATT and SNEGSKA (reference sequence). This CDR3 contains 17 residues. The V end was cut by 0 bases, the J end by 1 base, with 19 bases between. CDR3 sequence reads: CSAREISVGTSSYEQYF. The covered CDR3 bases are TGCAGTGCTAGAGAGATCTCGGTAGGGACATCATCCTACGAG.

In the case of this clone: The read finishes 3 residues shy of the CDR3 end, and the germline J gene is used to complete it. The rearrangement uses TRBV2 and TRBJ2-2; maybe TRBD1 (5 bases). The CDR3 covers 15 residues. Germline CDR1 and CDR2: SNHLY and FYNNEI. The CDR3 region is CASSEMATGANVLFF. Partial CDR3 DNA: TGTGCCAGCAGTGAAATGGCGACTGGGGCCAACGTG.

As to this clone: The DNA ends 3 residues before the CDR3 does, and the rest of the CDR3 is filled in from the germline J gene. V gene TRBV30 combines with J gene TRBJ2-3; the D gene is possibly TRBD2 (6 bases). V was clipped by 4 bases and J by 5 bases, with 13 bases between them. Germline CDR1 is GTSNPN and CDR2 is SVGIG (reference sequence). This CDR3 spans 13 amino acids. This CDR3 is CAWKRREQDTQYF. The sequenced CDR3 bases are TGTGCCTGGAAGCGGCGGGAACAAGATACG.

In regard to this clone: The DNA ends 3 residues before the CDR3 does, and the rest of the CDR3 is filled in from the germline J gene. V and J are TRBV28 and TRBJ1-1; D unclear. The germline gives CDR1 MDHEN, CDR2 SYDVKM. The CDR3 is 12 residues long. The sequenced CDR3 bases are TGTGCCAGCAGTCACAATGACTTGGGA. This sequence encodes CASSHNDLG. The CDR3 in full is CASSHNDLGAFF.

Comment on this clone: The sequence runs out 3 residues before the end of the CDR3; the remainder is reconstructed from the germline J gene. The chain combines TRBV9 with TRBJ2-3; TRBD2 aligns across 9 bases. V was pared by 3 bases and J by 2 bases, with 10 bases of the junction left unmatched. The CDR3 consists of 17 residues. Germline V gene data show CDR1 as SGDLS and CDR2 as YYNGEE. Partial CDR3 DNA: TGTGCCAGCAGCGCGCTCCCGGGACTAGCCGCCACAGATACG. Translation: CASSALPGLAATDT. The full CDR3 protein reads CASSALPGLAATDTQYF.

CDR3 sequence reads: CASSLGDRQTGELFF. CDR3 DNA, as far as it was read: TGCGCCAGCAGCTTGGGAGACAGGCAAACCGGGGAG. V usage is TRBV5-1 and J usage is TRBJ2-2; TRBD1 is a possible D gene (6 bases). The sequenced fragment ends 3 residues before the CDR3 boundary, so the rest is inferred from the germline J gene. CDR1 SGHRS and CDR2 YFSETQ come from the germline V gene. V was cut by 0 bases and J by 5 bases, with 11 bases left in between. The CDR3 is 15 amino acids.

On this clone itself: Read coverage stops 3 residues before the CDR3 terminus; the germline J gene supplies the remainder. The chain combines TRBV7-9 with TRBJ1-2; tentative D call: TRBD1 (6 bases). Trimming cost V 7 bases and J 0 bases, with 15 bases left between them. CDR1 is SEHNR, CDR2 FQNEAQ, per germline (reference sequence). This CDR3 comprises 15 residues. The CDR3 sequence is CASMLRTVTNYGYTF. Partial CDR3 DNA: TGTGCCAGCATGCTCAGGACAGTAACTAACTATGGC.

The CDR3 protein is CASSLRTSGRTDYTF. The sequenced part of the CDR3 DNA is TGTGCCAGCAGCCTCCGGACTAGCGGGAGAACCGAC. This chain connects TRBV7-2 to TRBJ1-2; D remains ambiguous. From the germline J gene comes the end of the CDR3, since the read stops 3 residues before it. The CDR3 loop spans 15 amino acids. The germline CDR1 and CDR2 sequences are SGHTA and FQGNSA.

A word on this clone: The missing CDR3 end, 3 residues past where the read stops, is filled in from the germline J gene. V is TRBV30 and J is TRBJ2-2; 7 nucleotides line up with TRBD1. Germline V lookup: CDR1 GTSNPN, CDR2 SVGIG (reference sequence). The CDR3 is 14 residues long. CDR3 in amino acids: CASTGSSGANVLFF. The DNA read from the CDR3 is TGTGCCTCGACAGGGTCCTCTGGGGCCAACGTG.

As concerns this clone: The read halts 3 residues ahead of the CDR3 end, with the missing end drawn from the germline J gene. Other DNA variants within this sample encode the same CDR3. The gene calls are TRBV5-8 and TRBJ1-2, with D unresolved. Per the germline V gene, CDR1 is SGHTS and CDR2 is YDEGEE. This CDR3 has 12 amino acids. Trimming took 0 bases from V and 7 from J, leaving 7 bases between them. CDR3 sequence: CASSLGMRGYTF. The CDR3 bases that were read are TGTGCCAGCAGCTTGGGCATGCGTGGC.

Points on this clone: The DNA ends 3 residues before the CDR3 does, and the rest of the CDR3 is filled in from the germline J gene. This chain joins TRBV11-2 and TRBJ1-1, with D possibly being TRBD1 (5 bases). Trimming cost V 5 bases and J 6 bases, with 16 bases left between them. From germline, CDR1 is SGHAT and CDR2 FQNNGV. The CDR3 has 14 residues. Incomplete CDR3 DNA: TGTGCCAGCAGCGAGGACGGGGGGAAGCCTGAA. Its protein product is CASSEDGGKPE. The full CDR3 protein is CASSEDGGKPEAFF. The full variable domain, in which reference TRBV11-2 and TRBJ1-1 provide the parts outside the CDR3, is EAGVAQSPRYKIIEKRQSVAFWCNPISGHATLYWYQQILGQGPKLLIQFQNNGVVDDSQLPKDRFSAERLKGVDSTLKIQPAKLEDSAVYLCASSEDGGKPEAFFGQGTRLTVV.

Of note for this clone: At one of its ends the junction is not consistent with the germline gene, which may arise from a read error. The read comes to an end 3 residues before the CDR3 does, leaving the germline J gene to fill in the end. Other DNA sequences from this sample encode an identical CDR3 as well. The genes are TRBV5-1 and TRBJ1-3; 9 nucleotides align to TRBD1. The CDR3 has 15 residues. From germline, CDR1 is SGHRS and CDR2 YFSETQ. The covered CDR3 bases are TGCGCCAGCAGCCTTACGGGACAGGGACGAAACACT. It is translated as CASSLTGQGRNT. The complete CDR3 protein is CASSLTGQGRNTIYF.